This T cell receptor beta chain originates from a study of shared clonotypes between healthy human individuals. In CD8 memory, CD45RO+ cells were put together with CCR7-negative CD45RA+ TemRA cells. Looked up from germline, CDR1 is SEHNR and CDR2 is FQNEAQ (reference sequence). The CDR3 runs to 15 residues. Trimming took 3 bases from V and 0 from J, leaving 12 bases between them. The assay was immunoSEQ multiplex PCR, and TCRdb's table has in-frame clones only and misses some. The sample yields about 380,000 clones, approximately 97% seen once. The TCR originated in a man aged 30 to 45 in good health. Sequenced input: memory CD8+ T cells sorted from blood. Subset specified: CD45RO+ cells pooled with CCR7-negative TemRA cells. The rearrangement links TRBV7-9 to TRBJ2-7, with D maybe TRBD1 (5 bases). CDR3: CASSFGHQSSYEQYF. CDR3 sequence (DNA): TGTGCCAGCAGCTTCGGACACCAGAGCTCCTACGAGCAGTACTTC.